The 26 T cell receptor beta chains listed next were all sequenced from one sample in a study of T cell changes during pregnancy in multiple sclerosis. Profiled with immunoSEQ multiplex PCR; TCRdb holds only in-frame clones, not every one. Here the sample spans tens of thousands of clones, just over 90% being singletons. This sample comprised peripheral blood, obtained in the second trimester of pregnancy. These receptors came from a female donor in good health, enrolled as a control in a pregnancy study.

The V gene is TRBV7-2, the J gene TRBJ2-7, with 9 bases aligning to TRBD1. This CDR3 contains 16 residues. V dropped 1 base and J dropped 4; count of bases not matched to a gene: 8. Germline V gives CDR1 SGHTA, CDR2 FQGNSA. CDR3 nucleotides: TGTGCCAGCAGCTTAGGGTTCAGGGACAGGGCTTACGAGCAGTACTTC. Translation: CASSLGFRDRAYEQYF.

V gene TRBV5-4 combines with J gene TRBJ2-3; 14 nucleotides match TRBD2. From germline, CDR1 is SGHNT and CDR2 YYREEE (reference sequence). The V segment lost 4 bases and the J segment 0 bases; nucleotides outside the gene matches: 7. This CDR3 has 18 amino acids. For the CDR3, the DNA is TGTGCCAGCAGCCAAGGACTAGCGGGGGGCCTAAGCACAGATACGCAGTATTTT. This gives the protein CASSQGLAGGLSTDTQYF.

The chain combines TRBV2 with TRBJ1-3; D gene unclear. V was trimmed by 1 base and J by 1 base, leaving 8 bases between them. Germline V CDR1 and CDR2: SNHLY, FYNNEI. This CDR3 has 15 amino acids. CDR3 region: CASSEENRSGNTIYF. In nucleotides, the CDR3 is TGTGCCAGCAGTGAAGAAAACAGATCTGGAAACACCATATATTTT.

This clone showed up just a few times. This sequence joins TRBV6-1 and TRBJ2-7; D is perhaps TRBD1 (6 bases). The V end was cut by 1 base, the J end by 0 bases, with 10 bases between. This CDR3 spans 15 amino acids. Looked up from germline, CDR1 is MNHNS and CDR2 is SASEGT. For the CDR3, the DNA is TGTGCCAGCAGTGAAGGGCAGGGGAGCTCCTACGAGCAGTACTTC. Amino acids: CASSEGQGSSYEQYF.

This clone was found once. The chain employs TRBV5-4 and TRBJ2-4; 10 positions match TRBD2. Germline CDR1 and CDR2: SGHNT and YYREEE (reference sequence). J was trimmed by 5 bases and V by 2 bases; bases with no gene match: 4. This CDR3 region has 15 residues. CDR3 amino acids: CASSFKREGENIQYF. CDR3 bases: TGTGCCAGCAGCTTCAAGCGGGAGGGCGAAAACATTCAGTACTTC.

This clone was counted once. V usage is TRBV27 and J usage is TRBJ2-7; 12 bases align to TRBD1. Trimming took 4 bases from V and 5 from J; bases not matched to a gene: 6. The CDR3 sequence is 15 residues long. Per germline, CDR1 MNHEY and CDR2 SMNVEV (reference sequence). The CDR3 DNA sequence: TGTGCCAGCAGTTACGGGACAGGGGGCGGAAACGAGCAGTACTTC. Residues: CASSYGTGGGNEQYF.

The chain uses TRBV2 and TRBJ2-7, with 10 nucleotides matching TRBD1. In germline, CDR1 is SNHLY, CDR2 FYNNEI. The CDR3 length is 14 residues. V was clipped by 5 bases and J by 6 bases; unmatched bases: 7. DNA for the CDR3: TGTGCCAGCAGTCGGGGACAGGGGACGGGCGAGCAGTACTTC. Its protein is CASSRGQGTGEQYF.

The chain joins TRBV2 to TRBJ2-5, with 8 bases fitting TRBD2. The germline gives CDR1 SNHLY, CDR2 FYNNEI. This CDR3 spans 14 amino acids. The ends lost 4 bases at V and 5 bases at J; junction bases unmatched: 6. This chain's CDR3 is CASSAGGVGETQYF. The CDR3 nucleotides are TGTGCCAGCAGTGCCGGGGGGGTAGGCGAGACCCAGTACTTC.

The chain links TRBV2 to TRBJ2-7; tentative D call: TRBD1 (6 bases). Germline loops: CDR1 SNHLY, CDR2 FYNNEI. CDR3 length equals 12 residues. V lost 7 bases and J 4 bases, leaving 11 bases between the germline ends. CDR3 protein: CASTRTGYEQYF. The CDR3 coding sequence is TGTGCCAGCACCCGAACAGGGTACGAGCAGTACTTC.

This clone appeared once. This rearrangement joins TRBV4-3 to TRBJ2-3, with 11 bases fitting TRBD2. CDR1 LGHNA and CDR2 YSLEER come from the germline V gene. This CDR3 is 19 amino acids long. Germline trimming cut 0 bases from V and 2 bases from J; bases unmatched to any gene: 10. This CDR3 reads CASSQDRLAGGLITDTQYF. The CDR3 nucleotides are TGCGCCAGCAGCCAAGATCGGCTAGCGGGGGGCCTTATCACAGATACGCAGTATTTT.

For the CDR3, the DNA is TGTGCCAGCAGCTCCGGGACAGCCATTTTGGGCGAGCAGTACTTC. Protein sequence: CASSSGTAILGEQYF. The rearrangement links TRBV7-3 to TRBJ2-7, with 7 bases aligning to TRBD1. The germline V gene has CDR1 SGHTA and CDR2 FQGTGA. The ends lost 4 bases at V and 6 bases at J; junction bases unmatched: 12. This CDR3 has 15 residues.

The chain employs TRBV6-1 and TRBJ2-3; D is unclear. Germline loops: CDR1 MNHNS, CDR2 SASEGT. Between the trimmed V and J ends, which lost 2 bases and 0 bases, there was a span of 9 bases. CDR3 length equals 15 residues. The CDR3: CASSEQATSTDTQYF. CDR3 nucleotides: TGTGCCAGCAGTGAACAGGCTACAAGCACAGATACGCAGTATTTT.

The rearrangement links TRBV15 to TRBJ2-1; possibly TRBD2 for D (6 bases). The CDR3 is made up of 14 amino acids. V lost 4 bases, J lost 9 bases, and 16 bases lay in between. Germline values: CDR1 LNHNV, CDR2 YYDKDF (reference sequence). CDR3 protein: CATSIGGGGAEQFF. The CDR3 DNA follows: TGTGCCACCAGCATCGGGGGTGGCGGGGCTGAGCAGTTCTTC. Variable domain in full (rest from reference TRBV15 and TRBJ2-1): DAMVIQNPRYQVTQFGKPVTLSCSQTLNHNVMYWYQQKSSQAPKLLFHYYDKDFNNEADTPDNFQSRRPNTSFCFLDIRSPGLGDTAMYLCATSIGGGGAEQFFGPGTRLTVL.

V usage is TRBV5-6 and J usage is TRBJ2-3; D is unresolved. The CDR3 is 14 residues long. V lost 3 bases to trimming and J lost 2 bases, with 10 bases between them. The germline gives CDR1 SGHDT, CDR2 YYEEEE. This CDR3 is CASSSQVTTDTQYF. CDR3 nucleotides: TGTGCCAGCAGCTCCCAGGTGACCACAGATACGCAGTATTTT.

The chain employs TRBV5-6 and TRBJ2-3; D is unclear. The CDR3 runs to 15 residues. In germline, CDR1 is SGHDT, CDR2 YYEEEE. Trimming removed 0 bases from V and 6 bases from J, with 14 bases in between. CDR3 nucleotides: TGTGCCAGCAGCTTGGGGAGCCGCCGTCCGGATACGCAGTATTTT. Translated, it gives CASSLGSRRPDTQYF.

The CDR3 sequence: CASSPVGDGELFF. CDR3 DNA: TGTGCCAGCTCCCCAGTAGGAGACGGGGAGCTGTTTTTT. The rearrangement links TRBV6-1 to TRBJ2-2, with D uncertain. The CDR3 has 13 amino acids. Germline loops: CDR1 MNHNS, CDR2 SASEGT. V lost 8 bases and J 7 bases, leaving 14 bases between the germline ends.

The chain joins TRBV6-4 to TRBJ1-1; maybe TRBD1 (5 bases). V was cut by 0 bases and J by 5 bases, with 10 bases left in between. CDR1 and CDR2 from the germline V gene are MRHNA and SNTAGT. This CDR3 has 14 residues. This CDR3 is CASSDSGGETEAFF. The CDR3 DNA sequence: TGTGCCAGCAGTGACTCTGGAGGGGAGACTGAAGCTTTCTTT.

The CDR3 here is CASSLRGNYGYTF. In nucleotides, the CDR3 is TGTGCCAGCAGCCTCAGGGGTAACTATGGCTACACCTTC. V gene TRBV7-8 combines with J gene TRBJ1-2; possibly TRBD1 for D (6 bases). This CDR3 has 13 residues. The germline V gene encodes CDR1 SGHVS and CDR2 FQNEAQ. Trimming left V 5 bases short and J 1 base short, with 8 bases between. Full variable domain (rest looked up from reference TRBV7-8 and TRBJ1-2): GAGVSQSPRYKVAKRGQDVALRCDPISGHVSLFWYQQALGQGPEFLTYFQNEAQLDKSGLPSDRFFAERPEGSVSTLKIQRTQQEDSAVYLCASSLRGNYGYTFGSGTRLTVV.

V is TRBV2 and J is TRBJ2-1; the D gene is possibly TRBD1 (6 bases). V lost 0 bases to trimming and J lost 9 bases, with 9 bases between them. This CDR3 has 13 residues. The germline CDR1 and CDR2 sequences are SNHLY and FYNNEI. CDR3 loop: CASSEARGGEQFF. The CDR3 DNA follows: TGTGCCAGCAGTGAAGCGCGAGGGGGTGAGCAGTTCTTC.

V is TRBV27 and J is TRBJ2-2; 10 bases line up with TRBD1. Per germline, CDR1 MNHEY and CDR2 SMNVEV (reference sequence). V shed 4 bases, J shed 6 bases, and the junction held 5 bases outside the gene matches. This CDR3 is 15 amino acids long. For the CDR3, the DNA is TGTGCCAGCAGTTGGACAGGGGGTGGTGCCGGGGAGCTGTTTTTT. Encoded protein: CASSWTGGGAGELFF.

This chain connects TRBV6-1 to TRBJ2-1, with 8 bases aligning to TRBD2. V was pared by 4 bases and J by 8 bases, with 10 bases of the junction left unmatched. CDR1 is MNHNS, CDR2 SASEGT, per germline. The CDR3 is made up of 15 amino acids. The CDR3 DNA reads TGTGCCAGCAGTGGGGGACGGGGGGGTGGCGATGAGCAGTTCTTC. It yields the protein CASSGGRGGGDEQFF.

This rearrangement joins TRBV5-1 to TRBJ2-7; possibly TRBD1 for D (5 bases). The CDR3 sequence is 14 residues long. Germline assignment: CDR1 SGHRS and CDR2 YFSETQ. Trimming took 1 base from V and 5 from J, leaving 13 bases between them. The CDR3, as DNA: TGCGCCAGCAGCTTGCGGCAGGGTAACCACGAGCAGTACTTC. It is translated as CASSLRQGNHEQYF.

The chain employs TRBV5-4 and TRBJ2-2, with TRBD2 identical over 11 bases. The CDR3 has 16 residues. Germline V CDR1 and CDR2: SGHNT, YYREEE (reference sequence). Trimming cost V 2 bases and J 6 bases; bases outside gene matches: 6. CDR3 DNA: TGTGCCAGCAGCTTAGGACTAGCGGGTATCGCCGGGGAGCTGTTTTTT. Translation gives CASSLGLAGIAGELFF.

The gene calls are TRBV7-9 and TRBJ2-7; TRBD2 agrees at 7 bases. CDR3 length equals 16 residues. Germline CDR1 is SEHNR and CDR2 is FQNEAQ (reference sequence). The V and J ends lost 3 bases and 0 bases, in that order; junction bases with no gene match: 8. The CDR3 loop is CASSFPSGGISYEQYF. Here the CDR3 DNA reads TGTGCCAGCAGCTTCCCATCGGGGGGTATCTCCTACGAGCAGTACTTC. Using reference TRBV7-9 and TRBJ2-7 for the parts outside the CDR3, the full variable domain is DTGVSQNPRHKITKRGQNVTFRCDPISEHNRLYWYRQTLGQGPEFLTYFQNEAQLEKSRLLSDRFSAERPKGSFSTLEIQRTEQGDSAMYLCASSFPSGGISYEQYFGPGTRLTVT.

The rearrangement joins TRBV14 to TRBJ1-6; 8 bases map to TRBD1. The germline CDR1 and CDR2 sequences are SGHDN and FVKESK. J lost 4 bases, V lost 4 bases, and 6 bases had no gene match. CDR3 length: 16 amino acids. The CDR3 DNA is TGTGCCAGCAGCCCGCGGACAGGGAATTATAATTCACCCCTCCACTTT. Translating it yields CASSPRTGNYNSPLHF.

The chain links TRBV19 to TRBJ1-1; D call uncertain. Germline CDR1 is LNHDA and CDR2 is SQIVND (reference sequence). The CDR3 runs to 15 residues. V was cut by 5 bases and J by 4 bases, with 17 bases left in between. CDR3 sequence reads: CASSPPLAGPTEAFF. The CDR3 nucleotides read TGTGCCAGTAGTCCCCCCCTGGCGGGCCCCACTGAAGCTTTCTTT. The full variable domain, with the rest looked up from reference TRBV19 and TRBJ1-1, is DGGITQSPKYLFRKEGQNVTLSCEQNLNHDAMYWYRQDPGQGLRLIYYSQIVNDFQKGDIAEGYSVSREKKESFPLTVTSAQKNPTAFYLCASSPPLAGPTEAFFGQGTRLTVV.